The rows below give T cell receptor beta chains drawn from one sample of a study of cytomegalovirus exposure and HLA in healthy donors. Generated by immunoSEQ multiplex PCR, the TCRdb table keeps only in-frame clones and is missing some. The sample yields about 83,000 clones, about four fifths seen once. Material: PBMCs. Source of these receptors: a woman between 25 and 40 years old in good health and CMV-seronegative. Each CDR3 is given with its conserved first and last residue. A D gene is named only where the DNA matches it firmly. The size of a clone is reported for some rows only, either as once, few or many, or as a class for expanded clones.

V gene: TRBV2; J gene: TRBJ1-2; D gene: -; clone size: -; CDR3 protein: CASRNVVYRDTGYGYTF; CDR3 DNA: TGTGCCAGCAGGAATGTGGTGTACAGGGACACAGGCTATGGCTACACCTTC
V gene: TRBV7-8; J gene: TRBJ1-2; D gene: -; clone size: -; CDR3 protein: CASSLDVLYGYTF; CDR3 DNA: TGTGCCAGCAGCTTAGATGTCTTGTATGGCTACACCTTC
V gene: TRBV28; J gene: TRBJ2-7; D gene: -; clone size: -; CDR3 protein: CASSPRALSSYEQYF; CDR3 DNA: TGTGCCAGCAGCCCCAGGGCGTTGAGCTCCTACGAGCAGTACTTC
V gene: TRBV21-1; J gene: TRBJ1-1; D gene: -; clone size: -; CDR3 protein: CASSKSGRRGGTEAFF; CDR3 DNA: TGTGCCAGCAGCAAATCCGGACGTAGGGGAGGTACTGAAGCTTTCTTT
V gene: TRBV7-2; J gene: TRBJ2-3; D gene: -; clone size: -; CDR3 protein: CASSLARGAQGTQYF; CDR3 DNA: TGTGCCAGCAGCTTAGCCAGGGGCGCGCAGGGGACGCAGTATTTT
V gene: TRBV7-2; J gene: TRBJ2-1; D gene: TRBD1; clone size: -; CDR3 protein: CASSFRDRGGEQFF; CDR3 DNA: TGTGCCAGCAGCTTCCGGGACAGGGGTGGTGAGCAGTTCTTC
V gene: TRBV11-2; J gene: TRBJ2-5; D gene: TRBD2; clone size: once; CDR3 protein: CASSLNPAGFGNGQYF; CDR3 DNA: TGTGCCAGCAGCTTAAACCCAGCGGGGTTTGGCAATGGGCAGTACTTC
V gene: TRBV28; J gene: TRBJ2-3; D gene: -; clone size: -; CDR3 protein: CASALTAGGTDTQYF; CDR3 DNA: TGTGCCAGCGCCCTCACGGCAGGGGGCACAGATACGCAGTATTTT
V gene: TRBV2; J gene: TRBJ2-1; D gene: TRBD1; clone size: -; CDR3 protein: CASGTGVVIGEQFF; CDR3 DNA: TGTGCCAGCGGCACAGGGGTGGTTATCGGTGAGCAGTTCTTC
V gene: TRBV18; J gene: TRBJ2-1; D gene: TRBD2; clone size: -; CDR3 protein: CASSRGGSSYNEQFF; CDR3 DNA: TGTGCCAGCTCCCGGGGCGGGAGTTCCTACAATGAGCAGTTCTTC
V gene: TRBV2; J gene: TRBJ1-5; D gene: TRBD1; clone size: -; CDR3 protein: CASRDRGEYQPQHF; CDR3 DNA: TGTGCCAGTCGCGACAGGGGAGAGTATCAGCCCCAGCATTTT
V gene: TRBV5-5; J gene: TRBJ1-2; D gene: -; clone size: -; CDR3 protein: CASSPRVGYTF; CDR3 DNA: TGTGCCAGCAGCCCCAGGGTAGGCTACACCTTC
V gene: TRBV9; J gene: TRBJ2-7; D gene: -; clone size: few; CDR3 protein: CASSVAQGAIYEQYF; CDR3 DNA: TGTGCCAGCAGCGTAGCTCAAGGGGCAATCTACGAGCAGTACTTC
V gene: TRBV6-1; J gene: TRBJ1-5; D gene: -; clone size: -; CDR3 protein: CASRGDYSNQPQHF; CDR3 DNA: TGTGCCAGCAGGGGGGACTATAGCAATCAGCCCCAGCATTTT
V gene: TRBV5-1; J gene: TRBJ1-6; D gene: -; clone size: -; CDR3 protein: CASSLDRVNSPLHF; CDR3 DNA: TGCGCCAGCAGCTTGGACAGGGTAAATTCACCCCTCCACTTT
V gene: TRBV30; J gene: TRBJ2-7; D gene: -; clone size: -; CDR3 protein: CAAIMGTAYEQYF; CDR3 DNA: TGTGCCGCTATCATGGGGACTGCCTACGAGCAGTACTTC
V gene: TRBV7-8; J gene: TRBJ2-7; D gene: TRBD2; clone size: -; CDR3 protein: CASSFSGGSYEQYF; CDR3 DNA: TGTGCCAGCAGCTTTTCCGGGGGGTCCTACGAGCAGTACTTC
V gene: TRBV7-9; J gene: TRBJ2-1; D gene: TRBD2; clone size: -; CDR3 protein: CASSSGTRGEQFF; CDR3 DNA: TGTGCCAGCAGCAGCGGGACTAGGGGTGAGCAGTTCTTC
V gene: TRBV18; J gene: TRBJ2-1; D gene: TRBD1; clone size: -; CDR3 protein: CASSPGTGSYNEQFF; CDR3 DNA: TGTGCCAGCTCGCCCGGGACAGGGTCCTACAATGAGCAGTTCTTC
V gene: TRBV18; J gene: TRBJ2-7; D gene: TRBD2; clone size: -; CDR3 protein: CASSPKAGGPHEQYF; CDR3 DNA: TGTGCCAGCTCACCTAAGGCGGGAGGGCCCCACGAGCAGTACTTC